This TCR beta chain was observed in a study of post-analysis software for immune sequencing data. Points from the study as a whole: Normalized Chao1 diversity in multiple sclerosis patients fell significantly below that of controls. TRBV5-6, TRBV5-1 and TRBV20-1 were among a handful of TRBV segments more frequent in patients than controls.

A note on this clonotype: As yet, its antigen is unknown.

The authors incorporated unique molecular identifiers into the TCR beta cDNA libraries. TCRdb re-derived calls from the PCR reads in MiXCR, one entry per CDR3 protein. The sample carries roughly 430,000 distinct CDR3 sequences, 35% to 45% recorded once. The CDR3 spans 15 residues. Germline V CDR1 and CDR2: MNHNS, SASEGT. The germline V and J ends were trimmed by 6 bases and 7 bases, with 19 bases remaining between them. This TCR was sampled from a girl aged 2 to 9 with multiple sclerosis. Source material: blood. The chain carries TRBV6-1 and TRBJ1-5; TRBD1 is a possible D gene (6 bases). The CDR3 is CASSPLPRGWQPQHF. The CDR3 DNA reads TGTGCCAGCAGCCCCCTACCCAGGGGCTGGCAGCCCCAGCATTTT.